The 9 T cell receptor beta chains presented below share a single source sample, sequenced in a study of T cell responses to AZD1222 COVID-19 vaccine. Some clones are missing from TCRdb's copy, which holds only in-frame ones; the method was immunoSEQ multiplex PCR. This table holds 90,000 to 110,000 clones, approximately 86% found once. The source material was peripheral blood, sampled on day 0 of AZD1222 vaccination. These receptors originate from an adult in good health.

This chain links TRBV7-9 with TRBJ1-3; D is possibly TRBD1 (6 bases). V lost 3 bases and J 3 bases, leaving 12 bases between the germline ends. Germline V CDR1 and CDR2: SEHNR, FQNEAQ (reference sequence). This CDR3 is built from 15 residues. This chain's CDR3 is CASSFGSGDGNTIYF. The DNA of the CDR3 is TGTGCCAGCAGCTTCGGGTCAGGGGATGGAAACACCATATATTTT.

The chain uses TRBV27 and TRBJ1-6; D is uncertain. CDR3 size: 13 residues. Germline V gene lookup returns CDR1 MNHEY and CDR2 SMNVEV (reference sequence). Trimming stripped 4 bases from V and 8 bases from J, with 9 bases between. CDR3 bases: TGTGCCAGCAGTTCGTCCGTAGATTCACCCCTCCACTTT. Protein: CASSSSVDSPLHF.

Comment on this clone: Germline is not matched at one junction end, which may reflect a read error. This chain joins TRBV6-2 or TRBV6-3 and TRBJ1-4; D not certain. CDR1 is MNHEY and CDR2 is SVGEGT in the germline V gene. The CDR3 runs 15 residues. The CDR3 sequence: CASNYGPLSNEKLFF. The CDR3 DNA follows: TGTGCCAGCAATTACGGGCCTTTAAGTAATGAAAAACTGTTTTTT.

This clone was picked up one time. The CDR3 DNA follows: TGTGCCAGTAGTATCCAGGACAACTCCTACAATGAGCAGTTCTTC. This gives the protein CASSIQDNSYNEQFF. The rearrangement links TRBV19 to TRBJ2-1; maybe TRBD1 (5 bases). The V gene lost 3 bases and the J gene lost 0 bases, with 9 bases spanning the gap. The CDR3 has 15 amino acids. Looked up from germline, CDR1 is LNHDA and CDR2 is SQIVND (reference sequence).

The J gene is TRBJ1-2, the V gene TRBV5-5; D possibly corresponds to TRBD1 (6 bases). This CDR3 is built from 11 residues. Trimming pared 3 bases from V and 7 bases from J, leaving 7 bases between. Germline CDR1 is SGHKS and CDR2 is YYEKEE (reference sequence). In nucleotides, the CDR3 is TGTGCCAGCAGCTCAGGGGTTGGCTACACCTTC. This sequence encodes CASSSGVGYTF.

The chain employs TRBV29-1 and TRBJ2-3, with 13 positions matching TRBD2. The CDR3 contains 19 residues. Germline assignment: CDR1 SQVTM and CDR2 ANQGSEA. Trimming at V came to 6 bases and at J to 0 bases, leaving 15 bases not matched to a gene. CDR3 amino acids: CSVSYIPGLAGTSTDTQYF. The CDR3 DNA sequence: TGCAGCGTCTCCTATATCCCGGGACTAGCGGGGACTAGCACAGATACGCAGTATTTT.

The chain uses TRBV6-5 and TRBJ1-1, with 8 bases identical to TRBD1. The CDR3 loop spans 14 amino acids. The ends lost 6 bases at V and 1 base at J; junction bases unmatched: 4. Germline CDR1 and CDR2: MNHEY and SVGAGI. The CDR3 region is CASRKGTGNTEAFF. In DNA form, the CDR3 reads TGTGCCAGCAGAAAGGGGACAGGGAACACTGAAGCTTTCTTT.

The rearrangement uses TRBV19 and TRBJ1-1, with a tentative D call TRBD1 (6 bases). Germline V gene lookup returns CDR1 LNHDA and CDR2 SQIVND (reference sequence). The CDR3 extends over 15 amino acids. V lost 5 bases to trimming and J lost 5 bases, with 18 bases between them. The CDR3 spells CASSLTREGGTEAFF. The CDR3, as DNA: TGTGCCAGTAGTCTCACCCGTGAGGGGGGGACTGAAGCTTTCTTT. The variable domain in full, with the rest retrieved from reference TRBV19 and TRBJ1-1, is DGGITQSPKYLFRKEGQNVTLSCEQNLNHDAMYWYRQDPGQGLRLIYYSQIVNDFQKGDIAEGYSVSREKKESFPLTVTSAQKNPTAFYLCASSLTREGGTEAFFGQGTRLTVV.

The J gene is TRBJ2-1, the V gene TRBV19, with 8 bases identical to TRBD1. After removal of 7 bases from V and 6 bases from J, the junction contained 11 bases not matched to a gene. The CDR3 runs to 15 residues. Germline V gives CDR1 LNHDA, CDR2 SQIVND (reference sequence). CDR3 DNA sequence: TGTGCCAGTACCCCACTTGACAGGGGTGGCAATGAGCAGTTCTTC. Its protein product is CASTPLDRGGNEQFF.